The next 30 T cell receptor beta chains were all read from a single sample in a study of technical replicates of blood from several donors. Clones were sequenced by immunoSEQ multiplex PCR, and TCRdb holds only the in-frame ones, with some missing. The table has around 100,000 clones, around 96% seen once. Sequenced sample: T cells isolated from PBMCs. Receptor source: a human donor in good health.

In DNA, the CDR3 is TGTGCCAGCAATGACGGGAGGGAGAACACCGGGGAGCTGTTTTTT. It encodes CASNDGRENTGELFF. V usage is TRBV6-5 and J usage is TRBJ2-2; 8 bases match TRBD2. V shed 7 bases, J shed 1 base, and the junction held 5 bases outside the gene matches. The CDR3 loop spans 15 amino acids. The V gene's germline CDR1 is MNHEY and CDR2 SVGAGI.

The DNA for the CDR3 is TGCAGCGGGGGGACAAATAACTATGGCTACACCTTC. It is translated as CSGGTNNYGYTF. The chain recombines TRBV29-1 with TRBJ1-2, with a tentative D call TRBD1 (6 bases). The CDR3 extends over 12 amino acids. Germline CDR1 and CDR2: SQVTM and ANQGSEA. Trimming pared 7 bases from V and 1 base from J, leaving 10 bases between. Full variable domain (rest looked up from reference TRBV29-1 and TRBJ1-2): SAVISQKPSRDICQRGTSLTIQCQVDSQVTMMFWYRQQPGQSLTLIATANQGSEATYESGFVIDKFPISRPNLTFSTLTVSNMSPEDSSIYLCSGGTNNYGYTFGSGTRLTVV.

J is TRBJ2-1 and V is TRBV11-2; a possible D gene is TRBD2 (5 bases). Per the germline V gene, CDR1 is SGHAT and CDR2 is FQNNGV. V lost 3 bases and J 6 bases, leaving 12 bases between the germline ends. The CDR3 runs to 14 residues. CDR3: CASSFSGRGNEQFF. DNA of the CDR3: TGTGCCAGCAGCTTTAGTGGGAGAGGCAATGAGCAGTTCTTC.

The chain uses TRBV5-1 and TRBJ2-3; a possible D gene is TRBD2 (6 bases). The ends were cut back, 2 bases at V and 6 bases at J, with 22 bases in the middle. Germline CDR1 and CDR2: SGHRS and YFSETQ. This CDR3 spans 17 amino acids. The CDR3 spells CASSLLGGVQVLDTQYF. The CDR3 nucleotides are TGCGCCAGCAGCTTACTCGGGGGAGTCCAAGTGTTGGATACGCAGTATTTT.

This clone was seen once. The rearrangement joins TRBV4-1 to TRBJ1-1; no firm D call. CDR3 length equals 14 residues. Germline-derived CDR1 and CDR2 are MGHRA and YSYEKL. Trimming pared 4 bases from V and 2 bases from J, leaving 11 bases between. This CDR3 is CASSRRLDNTEAFF. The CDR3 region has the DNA TGCGCCAGCAGCCGCCGGTTAGATAACACTGAAGCTTTCTTT.

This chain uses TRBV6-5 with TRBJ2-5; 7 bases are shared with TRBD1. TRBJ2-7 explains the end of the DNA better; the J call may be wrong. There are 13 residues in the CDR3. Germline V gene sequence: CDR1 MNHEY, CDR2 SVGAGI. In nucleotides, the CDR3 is TGTGCCAGCAGTTACTCGACAGGGAACGAGCAGTACTTC. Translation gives CASSYSTGNEQYF.

CDR3 nucleotide sequence: TGTGCCAGCAGCGCCGACGGGAGCAATCAGCCCCAGCATTTT. Its translation: CASSADGSNQPQHF. The chain carries TRBV7-9 and TRBJ1-5; no firm D call. The CDR3 spans 14 residues. The V end lost 5 bases, the J end lost 1 base, and 9 bases lay between the germline ends. The germline V gene encodes CDR1 SEHNR and CDR2 FQNEAQ (reference sequence).

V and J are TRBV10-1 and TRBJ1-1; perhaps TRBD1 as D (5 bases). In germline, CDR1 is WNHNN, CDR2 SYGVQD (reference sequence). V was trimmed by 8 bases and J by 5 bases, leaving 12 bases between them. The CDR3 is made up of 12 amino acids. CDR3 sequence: CASSRGKTEAFF. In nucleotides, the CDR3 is TGCGCCAGCTCAAGGGGTAAAACTGAAGCTTTCTTT.

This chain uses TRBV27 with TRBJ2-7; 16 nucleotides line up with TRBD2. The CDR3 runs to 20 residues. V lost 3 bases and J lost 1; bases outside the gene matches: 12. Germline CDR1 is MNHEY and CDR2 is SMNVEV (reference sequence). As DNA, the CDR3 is TGTGCCAGCAGTTTCCCCGGGACTAGCGGGAGGGCCGTATCTTCCTACGAGCAGTACTTC. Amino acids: CASSFPGTSGRAVSSYEQYF.

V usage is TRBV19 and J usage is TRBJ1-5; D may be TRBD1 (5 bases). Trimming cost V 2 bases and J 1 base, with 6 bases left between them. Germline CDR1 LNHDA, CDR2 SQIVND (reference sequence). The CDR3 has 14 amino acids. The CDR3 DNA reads TGTGCCAGTAGTATACCAGGGAGCAATCAGCCCCAGCATTTT. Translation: CASSIPGSNQPQHF.

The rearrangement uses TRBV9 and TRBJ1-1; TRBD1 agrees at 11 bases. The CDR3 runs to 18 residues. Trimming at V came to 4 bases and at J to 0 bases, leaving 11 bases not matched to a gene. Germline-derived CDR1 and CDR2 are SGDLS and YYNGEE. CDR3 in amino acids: CASSSPRTGGAMNTEAFF. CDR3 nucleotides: TGTGCCAGCAGCTCACCGAGGACAGGGGGCGCGATGAACACTGAAGCTTTCTTT.

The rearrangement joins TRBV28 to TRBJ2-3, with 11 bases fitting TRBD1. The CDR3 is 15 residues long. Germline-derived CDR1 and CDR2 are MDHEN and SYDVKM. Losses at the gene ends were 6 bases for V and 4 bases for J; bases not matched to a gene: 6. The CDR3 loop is CASSPRDRGADTQYF. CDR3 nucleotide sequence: TGTGCCAGCAGCCCCAGGGACAGGGGGGCAGATACGCAGTATTTT.

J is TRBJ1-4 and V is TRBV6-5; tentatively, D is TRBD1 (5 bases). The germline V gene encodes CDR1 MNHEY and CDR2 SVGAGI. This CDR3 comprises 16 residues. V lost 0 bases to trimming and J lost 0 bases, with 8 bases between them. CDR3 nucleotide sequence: TGTGCCAGCAGTTACTCATTCAGGGCAACTAATGAAAAACTGTTTTTT. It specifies CASSYSFRATNEKLFF.

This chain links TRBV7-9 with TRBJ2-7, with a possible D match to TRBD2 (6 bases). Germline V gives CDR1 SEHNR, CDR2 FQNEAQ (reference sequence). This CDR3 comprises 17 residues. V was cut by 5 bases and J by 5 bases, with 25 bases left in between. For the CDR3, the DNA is TGTGCCAGCAGCGACCCCGGGACTCCGCTTTGGGACGACGAGCAGTACTTC. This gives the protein CASSDPGTPLWDDEQYF. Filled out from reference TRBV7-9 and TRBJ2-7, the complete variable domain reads DTGVSQNPRHKITKRGQNVTFRCDPISEHNRLYWYRQTLGQGPEFLTYFQNEAQLEKSRLLSDRFSAERPKGSFSTLEIQRTEQGDSAMYLCASSDPGTPLWDDEQYFGPGTRLTVT.

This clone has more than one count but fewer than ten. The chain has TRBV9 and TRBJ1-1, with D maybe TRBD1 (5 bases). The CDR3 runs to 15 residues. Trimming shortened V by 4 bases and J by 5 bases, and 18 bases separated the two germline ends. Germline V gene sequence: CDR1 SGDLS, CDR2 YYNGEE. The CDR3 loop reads CASSPHDRSLTEAFF. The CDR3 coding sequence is TGTGCCAGCAGCCCTCACGACAGATCCCTGACTGAAGCTTTCTTT.

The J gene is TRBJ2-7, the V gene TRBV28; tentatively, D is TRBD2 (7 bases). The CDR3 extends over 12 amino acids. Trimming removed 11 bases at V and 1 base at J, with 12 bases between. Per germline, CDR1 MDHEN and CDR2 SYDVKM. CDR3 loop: CAAGDTSYEQYF. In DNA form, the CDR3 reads TGTGCCGCGGGGGACACTTCCTACGAGCAGTACTTC. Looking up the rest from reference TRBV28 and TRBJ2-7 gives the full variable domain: DVKVTQSSRYLVKRTGEKVFLECVQDMDHENMFWYRQDPGLGLRLIYFSYDVKMKEKGDIPEGYSVSREKKERFSLILESASTNQTSMYLCAAGDTSYEQYFGPGTRLTVT.

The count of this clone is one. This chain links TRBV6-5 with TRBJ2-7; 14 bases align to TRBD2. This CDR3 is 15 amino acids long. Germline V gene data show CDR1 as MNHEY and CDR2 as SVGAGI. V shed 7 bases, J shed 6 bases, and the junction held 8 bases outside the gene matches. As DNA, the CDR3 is TGTGCCAGCACTGGGACTAGCGGGAGTTCAGGCGAGCAGTACTTC. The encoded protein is CASTGTSGSSGEQYF.

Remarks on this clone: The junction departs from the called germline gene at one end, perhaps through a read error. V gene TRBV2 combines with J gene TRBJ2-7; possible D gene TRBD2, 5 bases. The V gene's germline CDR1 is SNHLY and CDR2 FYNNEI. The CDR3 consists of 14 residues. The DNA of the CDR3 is TGTGCCAGCGGAGAGGAGGATATACCGGGATCCCAGAATTTC. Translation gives CASGEEDIPGSQNF.

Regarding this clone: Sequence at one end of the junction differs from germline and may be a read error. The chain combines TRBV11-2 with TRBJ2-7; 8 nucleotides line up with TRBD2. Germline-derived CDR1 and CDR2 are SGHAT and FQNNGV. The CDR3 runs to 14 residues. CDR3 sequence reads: CASTLLGGPLAGNF. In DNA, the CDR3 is TGTGCCAGCACCCTATTAGGGGGACCCTTAGCGGGAAACTTC.

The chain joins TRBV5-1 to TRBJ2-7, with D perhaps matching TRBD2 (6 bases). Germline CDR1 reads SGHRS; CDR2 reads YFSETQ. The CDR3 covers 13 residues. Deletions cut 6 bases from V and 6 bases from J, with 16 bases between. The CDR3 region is CASKNATRSEQYF. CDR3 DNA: TGCGCCAGCAAAAACGCGACTAGAAGCGAGCAGTACTTC.

CDR3 in DNA: TGTGCCAGCAGCCGGGACTACTCCGACGAGCAGTTCTTC. Translating gives CASSRDYSDEQFF. The chain employs TRBV6-4 and TRBJ2-1; 7 bases agree with TRBD2. The CDR3 contains 13 residues. J was trimmed by 10 bases and V by 6 bases; bases with no gene match: 9. Germline CDR1 and CDR2: MRHNA and SNTAGT.

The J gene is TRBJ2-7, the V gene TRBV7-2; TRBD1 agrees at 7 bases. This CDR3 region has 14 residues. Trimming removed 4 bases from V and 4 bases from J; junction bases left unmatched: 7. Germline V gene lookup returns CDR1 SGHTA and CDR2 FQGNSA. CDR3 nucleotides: TGTGCCAGCAGCTATAGCCGGGACAGTTACGAGCAGTACTTC. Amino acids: CASSYSRDSYEQYF.

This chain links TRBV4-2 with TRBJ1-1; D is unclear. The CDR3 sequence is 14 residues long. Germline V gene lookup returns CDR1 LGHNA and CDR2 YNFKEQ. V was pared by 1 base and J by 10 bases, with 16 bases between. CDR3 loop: CASSQGLEVLVAFF. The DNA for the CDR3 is TGTGCCAGCAGCCAAGGGCTAGAAGTGTTGGTAGCTTTCTTT.

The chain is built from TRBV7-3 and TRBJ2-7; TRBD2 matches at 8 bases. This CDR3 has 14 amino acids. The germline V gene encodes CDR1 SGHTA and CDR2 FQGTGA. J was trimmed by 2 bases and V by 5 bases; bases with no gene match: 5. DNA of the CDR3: TGTGCCAGCAGCCGTCTAGCGGGCCCCTACGAGCAGTACTTC. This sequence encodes CASSRLAGPYEQYF.

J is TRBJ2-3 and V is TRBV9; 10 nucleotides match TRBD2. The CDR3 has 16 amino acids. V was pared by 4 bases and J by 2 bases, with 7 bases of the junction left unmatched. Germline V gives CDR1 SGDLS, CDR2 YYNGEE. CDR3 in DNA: TGTGCCAGCAGCCCCCCTAGCGGGAGTGACACAGATACGCAGTATTTT. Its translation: CASSPPSGSDTDTQYF.

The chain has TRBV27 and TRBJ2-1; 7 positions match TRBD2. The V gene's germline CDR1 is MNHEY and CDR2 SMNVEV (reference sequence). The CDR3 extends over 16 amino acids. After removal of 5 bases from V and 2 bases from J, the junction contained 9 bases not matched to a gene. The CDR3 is CASSNYRDYTYNEQFF. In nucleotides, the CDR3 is TGTGCCAGCAGTAACTACCGGGACTATACCTACAATGAGCAGTTCTTC.

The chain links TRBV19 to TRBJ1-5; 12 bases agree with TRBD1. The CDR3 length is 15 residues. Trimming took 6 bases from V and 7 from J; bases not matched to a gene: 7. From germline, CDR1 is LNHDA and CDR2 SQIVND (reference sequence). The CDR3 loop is CASRTGQGAGQPQHF. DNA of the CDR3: TGTGCCAGTAGAACGGGACAGGGGGCGGGACAGCCCCAGCATTTT.

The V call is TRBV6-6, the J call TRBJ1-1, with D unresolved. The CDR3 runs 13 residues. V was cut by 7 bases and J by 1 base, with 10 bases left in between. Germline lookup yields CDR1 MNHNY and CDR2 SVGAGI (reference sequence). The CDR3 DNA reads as TGTGCCAGCAACTGGGCAGGGAACACTGAAGCTTTCTTT. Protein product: CASNWAGNTEAFF.

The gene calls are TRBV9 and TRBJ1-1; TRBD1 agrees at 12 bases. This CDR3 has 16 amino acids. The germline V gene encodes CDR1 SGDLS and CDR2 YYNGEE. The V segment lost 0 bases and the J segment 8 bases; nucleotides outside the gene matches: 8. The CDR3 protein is CASSVGPGQGAREAFF. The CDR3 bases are TGTGCCAGCAGCGTAGGTCCGGGACAGGGGGCACGGGAAGCTTTCTTT.

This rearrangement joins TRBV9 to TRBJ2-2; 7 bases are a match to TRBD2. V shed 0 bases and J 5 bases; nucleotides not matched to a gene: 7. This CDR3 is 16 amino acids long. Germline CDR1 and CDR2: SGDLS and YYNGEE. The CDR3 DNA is TGTGCCAGCAGCGTAGGGGAGGGAGGTCGGACCGGGGAGCTGTTTTTT. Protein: CASSVGEGGRTGELFF.